A selection of T cell receptor beta chains follows, all from one sample in a study of T cell clonotyping in hematopoietic cell transplantation. Libraries were prepared by immunoSEQ multiplex PCR; TCRdb keeps only in-frame clonotypes and omits some of them. The sample yields 5,000 to 6,000 clones, 77% seen once. The sample consisted of PBMCs, taken 100 days after allogeneic stem cell transplant. These receptors all stem from a male patient aged 45-59 years who had an allogeneic stem cell transplant from an unrelated donor, so the T cells may come from the graft donor. Some clones in this sample may be carry-over from other donors' samples. Both conserved end residues are part of each CDR3. The D gene is left open where the match is weak. Clone size, where shown, is once, few, many, or a class for clones that have expanded.

-	TRBV27	TRBJ1-1	-	TGTGCCAGCAGTTTATTCGACAGTAGCACTGAAGCTTTCTTT	CASSLFDSSTEAFF
-	TRBV6-5	TRBJ2-7	-	TGTGCCAGCAGCCCATCCTACGAGCAGTACTTC	CASSPSYEQYF
-	TRBV7-8	TRBJ1-5	-	TGTGCCAGCAGCGTGGACACGGGCAATCAGCCCCAGCATTTT	CASSVDTGNQPQHF
few	TRBV7-2	TRBJ1-5	-	TGTGCCAGCAGCTTATCGCACAGTAATCAGCCCCAGCATTTT	CASSLSHSNQPQHF
few	TRBV9	TRBJ2-7	TRBD1	TGTGCCAGCAGCCAGGGACAGGGGTCCCGCGAGCAGTACTTC	CASSQGQGSREQYF
-	TRBV4-1	TRBJ2-5	TRBD2	TGCGCCAGCAGCCAAGATGAGGAGCGGGAGGTCCAAGAGACCCAGTACTTC	CASSQDEEREVQETQYF
few	TRBV4-2	TRBJ1-5	TRBD1	TGTGCCAGCAGCCAAGAGACAGGGACAGCTAATCAGCCCCAGCATTTT	CASSQETGTANQPQHF
-	TRBV4-3	TRBJ2-7	TRBD2	TGCGCCAGCAGCCTGGGGAGGACTAGCGCTTCCTACGAGCAGTACTTC	CASSLGRTSASYEQYF
once	TRBV25-1	TRBJ1-1	-	TGTGCCAGCAGTGTCAGCGGGAACACTGAAGCTTTCTTT	CASSVSGNTEAFF
-	TRBV7-2	TRBJ1-5	TRBD1	TGTGCCAGCAGCGGGCGACAGGGAAATCAGCCCCAGCATTTT	CASSGRQGNQPQHF
-	TRBV9	TRBJ2-7	TRBD1	TGTGCCAGCAGCGTAGTAGGTCAGGGGGCAGAAGAGCAGTACTTC	CASSVVGQGAEEQYF
-	TRBV4-3	TRBJ2-7	-	TGCGCCAGCAGCCAAGATTTGGGGGCGGTGCAGTACTTC	CASSQDLGAVQYF
-	TRBV2	TRBJ2-7	-	TGTGCCGGTGCAAGGGTTTGGGACTACGAGCAGTACTTC	CAGARVWDYEQYF
-	TRBV30	TRBJ2-7	-	TGTGCCTGGAGTACAGGGTCCGAGCAGTACTTC	CAWSTGSEQYF
-	TRBV6-5	TRBJ2-4	-	TGTGCCAGCAGTTCCGATATGAGGGACATTCAGTACTTC	CASSSDMRDIQYF
once	TRBV12-5	TRBJ1-5	-	TGTGCTAGTGGTTTGGCCCAATGGAGCAATCAGCCCCAGCATTTT	CASGLAQWSNQPQHF
-	TRBV13	TRBJ1-2	-	TGTGCCAGCAGCTTACGGGGGCGGGACTATGGCTACACCTTC	CASSLRGRDYGYTF
-	TRBV6-5	TRBJ1-2	TRBD1	TGTGCCGCCGGGAGACAGGGTGGGGGGTATGGCTACACCTTC	CAAGRQGGGYGYTF
-	TRBV5-1	TRBJ2-7	-	TGCGCCAGCAGCTCAGACCCGGGACTCCCCCTGGGGCAGTACTTC	CASSSDPGLPLGQYF
-	TRBV4-2	TRBJ2-6	-	TGTGCCAGCAGCCGAGAGGGTGGGGGTTCTGGGGCCAACGTCCTGACTTTC	CASSREGGGSGANVLTF
-	TRBV7-2	TRBJ2-5	TRBD2	TGTGCCAGCAGCTCGGGACTAGCGGGGTCATTCGAGACCCAGTACTTC	CASSSGLAGSFETQYF
-	TRBV7-9	TRBJ2-1	-	TGTGCCAGCAGCCTCGGGACTCTCGATGAGCAGTTCTTC	CASSLGTLDEQFF
-	TRBV25-1	TRBJ1-2	-	TGTGCCAGCAGTGAACCGGGACCATTTGGGGGCTACACCTTC	CASSEPGPFGGYTF
-	TRBV5-1	TRBJ2-7	-	TGCGCCAGCAGCTCCTCTTACGAGCAGTACTTC	CASSSSYEQYF
-	TRBV5-1	TRBJ1-2	-	TGCGCCAGCAGCTTGGGAGAGAACTATGGCTACACCTTC	CASSLGENYGYTF
few	TRBV28	TRBJ2-3	TRBD2	TGTGCCACCGGACTAGCGCGCGATACGCAGTATTTT	CATGLARDTQYF
-	TRBV4-1	TRBJ1-1	-	TGCGCCAGCAGCCAAGATACTTTTAATAACAGGAACACTGAAGCTTTCTTT	CASSQDTFNNRNTEAFF
-	TRBV7-9	TRBJ1-3	TRBD1	TGTGCCAGCAGCACGAGAGGGCACCGGGACAGGGAGGCTGGAAACACCATATATTTT	CASSTRGHRDREAGNTIYF
-	TRBV30	TRBJ2-7	-	TGTGCCTGGAGTAAAGGAGGCTACGAGCAGTACTTC	CAWSKGGYEQYF
-	TRBV19	TRBJ1-1	-	TGTGCCAGTAGTATGGGCAGGAACACTGAAGCTTTCTTT	CASSMGRNTEAFF
-	TRBV28	TRBJ1-2	-	TGTGCCAGCAGTTTGGGCAGTCCTGGCTACACCTTC	CASSLGSPGYTF
few	TRBV19	TRBJ1-1	-	TGTGCCAGTACCCTGGGCACTGAAGCTTTCTTT	CASTLGTEAFF
-	TRBV30	TRBJ2-1	TRBD2	TGTGCCTGGAAAGCGGGGGGGCGAAATGAGCAGTTCTTC	CAWKAGGRNEQFF
-	TRBV5-4	TRBJ1-1	-	TGTGCCAGCAGCTTAAACGACGGTATCACTGAAGCTTTCTTT	CASSLNDGITEAFF
-	TRBV6-1	TRBJ1-5	-	TGTGCCAGCAGTCCGCGCAATCAGCCCCAGCATTTT	CASSPRNQPQHF
-	TRBV30	TRBJ1-4	-	TGTGCCTGGACCCTGGACAGAGGGGAAAAACTGTTTTTT	CAWTLDRGEKLFF
-	TRBV5-4	TRBJ2-7	-	TGTGCCAGCAGCTTTGGGGATACCTACGAGCAGTACTTC	CASSFGDTYEQYF
-	TRBV6-5	TRBJ2-5	-	TGTGCCAGCAGTTACTACGTCGCGGGACGCCAAGAGACCCAGTACTTC	CASSYYVAGRQETQYF
-	TRBV4-2	TRBJ2-3	-	TGTGCCAGCAGCCCGACCTATGGCGGGATGGGGTCAGATACGCAGTATTTT	CASSPTYGGMGSDTQYF
few	TRBV30	TRBJ1-4	-	TGTGCCTGGAGTTCGAACTATAATGAAAAACTGTTTTTT	CAWSSNYNEKLFF
once	TRBV4-1	TRBJ1-2	-	TGCGCCAGCAGCCAAGTGGAGGGCTATGGCTACACCTTC	CASSQVEGYGYTF
few	TRBV7-6	TRBJ2-7	-	TGTGCCAGCAGCTTAGAGGCGCAGGGGTACGAGCAGTACTTC	CASSLEAQGYEQYF
-	TRBV6-5	TRBJ2-4	-	TGTGCCAGCAGTTACGGGGGAAACATTCAGTACTTC	CASSYGGNIQYF